This T cell receptor beta chain is from a study of cytomegalovirus exposure and HLA in healthy donors. Study details: As released early, the data held 70 million to 100 million unique TCRs from HLA-typed donors. Whole-study results and caveats: TCR beta sequences reportedly predicted most subjects' HLA-A and HLA-B alleles accurately. Most TCR sequences were seen very rarely across donors, but some public TCRs occurred in many.

PCR primers comprised 60 Vbeta and 13 Jbeta primers. Sequencing was performed with immunoSEQ multiplex PCR; in TCRdb, only in-frame clones are kept and a portion is missing. The sample yields 190,000 or so clones, 82% seen once. About this clone itself: Its antigen is unknown.

V dropped 3 bases and J dropped 7 bases, with 18 bases sitting between them. The germline V gene has CDR1 SEHNR and CDR2 FQNEAQ (reference sequence). The CDR3 covers 15 residues. The sequence came from a boy aged 2 to 9 in good health and CMV-seronegative. Sequencing used PBMCs. V gene TRBV7-9 combines with J gene TRBJ2-5, with a weak D call TRBD1 (7 bases). The CDR3 bases are TGTGCCAGCAGCTTGGGCAGGGGGGATCCAAGGACCCAGTACTTC. It is translated as CASSLGRGDPRTQYF.